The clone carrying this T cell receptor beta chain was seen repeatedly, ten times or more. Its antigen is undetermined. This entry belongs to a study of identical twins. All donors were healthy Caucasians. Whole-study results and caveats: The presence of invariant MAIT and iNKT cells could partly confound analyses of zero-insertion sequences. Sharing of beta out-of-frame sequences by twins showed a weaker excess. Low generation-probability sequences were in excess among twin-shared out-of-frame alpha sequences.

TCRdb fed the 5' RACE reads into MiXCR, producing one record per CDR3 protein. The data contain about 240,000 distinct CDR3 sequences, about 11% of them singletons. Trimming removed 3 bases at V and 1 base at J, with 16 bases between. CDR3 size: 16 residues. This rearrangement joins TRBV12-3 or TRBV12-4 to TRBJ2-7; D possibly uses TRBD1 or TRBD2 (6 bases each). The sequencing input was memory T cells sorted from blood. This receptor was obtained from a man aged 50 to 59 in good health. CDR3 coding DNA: TGTGCCAGCAGTTTGGGGGGCTCCGAGGGATCCTACGAGCAGTACTTC. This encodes CASSLGGSEGSYEQYF.